Reported below is one T cell receptor (beta chain). Its antigen is still unknown. These data belong to a study of identical twins. Broader study findings: Twin-shared out-of-frame alpha sequences showed excess low generation probability. Carriage of fewer insertions was seen in abundant cord blood beta clonotypes, whereas memory repertoires showed none. Because invariant MAIT and iNKT cells could be present, zero-insertion analyses could be partly confounded.

CDR3 size: 15 residues. V shed 0 bases, J shed 2 bases, and the junction held 4 bases outside the gene matches. The V gene's germline CDR1 is DFQATT and CDR2 SNEGSKA (reference sequence). TCRdb passed the 5' RACE reads through MiXCR, listing each CDR3 protein once. The table shows about 500,000 distinct CDR3 sequences, with 14% occurring only once. A further study also used this sample, focusing on yellow fever vaccine responses in identical twins. That investigation notes: It has been reported that, in twins, the vaccine T cell response seemed partly convergent and partly personalized.

Sequencing was carried out using CD4+ T cells sorted from blood. The receptor comes from a woman aged 18-29 years in good health. The V call is TRBV20-1, the J call TRBJ2-4; 7 nucleotides align to TRBD2. CDR3 nucleotides: TGCAGTGCTAGAGATTACGGGGGGTCCAAAAACATTCAGTACTTC. Residues: CSARDYGGSKNIQYF.